Shown below are 10 T cell receptor beta chains from a single sample sequenced in a study of shared clonotypes between healthy human individuals. The table came from immunoSEQ multiplex PCR; TCRdb's copy has only in-frame clones and leaves some out. The data show some 2,100,000 clones, approximately 94% seen once. Sequenced: naive CD4+ T cells sorted from blood. The subset is: CD45RA+ positively selected. These receptors came from a man aged 18 to 35 in good health.

The rearrangement uses TRBV2 and TRBJ2-1, with D perhaps given as TRBD1 or TRBD2 (6 bases each). The CDR3 runs 14 residues. Trimming pared 4 bases from V and 6 bases from J, leaving 13 bases between. CDR1 SNHLY and CDR2 FYNNEI come from the germline V gene. The CDR3 region is CASSGRGRTNEQFF. CDR3 nucleotide sequence: TGTGCCAGCAGTGGGAGGGGGAGAACCAATGAGCAGTTCTTC.

This clone was observed a single time. The chain is built from TRBV18 and TRBJ2-5; weak D call: TRBD2 (5 bases). The CDR3 length is 14 residues. Germline-derived CDR1 and CDR2 are KGHSH and LQKENI. The V gene lost 3 bases and the J gene lost 2 bases, with 10 bases spanning the gap. The CDR3 region is CASSPSWEQETQYF. The CDR3 coding sequence is TGTGCCAGCTCACCTTCATGGGAGCAAGAGACCCAGTACTTC.

This clone was picked up a small number of times. This CDR3 is also generated by other DNA sequences in the sample. This chain connects TRBV29-1 to TRBJ2-7; 8 nucleotides agree with TRBD1. The V gene's germline CDR1 is SQVTM and CDR2 ANQGSEA. J gave up 3 bases and V 6 bases, and 4 bases lay outside the gene matches. The CDR3 covers 12 residues. The CDR3 DNA follows: TGCAGCGTCGAACAGGGGGGCTACGAGCAGTACTTC. As protein: CSVEQGGYEQYF.

In its sample, this clone was seen once. V usage is TRBV5-1 and J usage is TRBJ2-5, with 8 nucleotides matching TRBD1. Germline CDR1 is SGHRS and CDR2 is YFSETQ. The CDR3 has 14 residues. The V gene end was trimmed by 3 bases and the J gene end by 4 bases; junction bases not matched to a gene: 5. The CDR3 bases are TGCGCCAGCAGCTGGAACAGGGGGTCAGAGACCCAGTACTTC. This gives the protein CASSWNRGSETQYF.

J is TRBJ2-5 and V is TRBV10-3; either TRBD1 or TRBD2 may fit D (5 bases each). V was shortened by 2 bases and J by 4 bases, with 17 bases between the two germline ends. Germline V lookup: CDR1 ENHRY, CDR2 SYGVKD. The CDR3 extends over 16 amino acids. In nucleotides, the CDR3 is TGTGCCATCAGTGAGGGTTTGGGACGGCTGGGAGAGACCCAGTACTTC. Its protein product is CAISEGLGRLGETQYF.

The V call is TRBV5-1, the J call TRBJ2-1, with 9 bases fitting TRBD2. The ends lost 2 bases at V and 5 bases at J; junction bases unmatched: 5. The CDR3 sequence is 15 residues long. Germline loops: CDR1 SGHRS, CDR2 YFSETQ. The CDR3 DNA is TGCGCCAGCAGCTTCCTAGCGGGACCGGACAATGAGCAGTTCTTC. Protein: CASSFLAGPDNEQFF.

V usage is TRBV12-5 and J usage is TRBJ1-5; 11 nucleotides match TRBD1. Germline CDR1 reads LGHNT; CDR2 reads FRNRAP. Trimming took 7 bases from V and 3 from J; bases not matched to a gene: 11. The CDR3 loop spans 17 amino acids. The CDR3 protein is CASASMVDRGLNQPQHF. Written as DNA, the CDR3 is TGTGCTAGTGCCTCGATGGTGGACAGGGGGCTCAATCAGCCCCAGCATTTT.

Details on this clone: Other DNA sequences in this sample translate to the same CDR3. The CDR3 DNA reads TGTGCCTGGAGTTTAAGCTACGAGCAGTACTTC. Its protein product is CAWSLSYEQYF. The V call is TRBV30, the J call TRBJ2-7; D is uncertain. The germline CDR1 and CDR2 sequences are GTSNPN and SVGIG (reference sequence). The CDR3 consists of 11 residues. V lost 2 bases to trimming and J lost 3 bases, with 5 bases between them.

The rearrangement uses TRBV6-1 and TRBJ1-1, with 8 bases identical to TRBD1. CDR3 length equals 13 residues. Germline V CDR1 and CDR2: MNHNS, SASEGT. With V trimmed by 6 bases and J by 4 bases, 4 bases remained unmatched. The CDR3 nucleotides are TGTGCCAGCAGGGACACAGGGGGCACTGAAGCTTTCTTT. Protein sequence: CASRDTGGTEAFF.

This clone was observed a single time. The chain couples TRBV6-5 to TRBJ1-3; the D is unclear. Germline loops: CDR1 MNHEY, CDR2 SVGAGI. The length of the CDR3 is 15 residues. Trimming left V 2 bases short and J 1 base short, with 9 bases between. This CDR3 reads CASSYTHGSGNTIYF. Written as DNA, the CDR3 is TGTGCCAGCAGTTACACACACGGATCTGGAAACACCATATATTTT.